The 21 T cell receptor beta chains in this list originate from one sample, sequenced in a study of T-cell reconstitution after alpha-beta-depleted transplantation in children. As it was prepared, the TCRbeta library received unique molecular identifiers. TCRdb processed the PCR reads anew with MiXCR; each CDR3 protein has one entry. The table lists approximately 980,000 distinct CDR3 sequences, under 30% of them singletons. This sample comprised PBMCs, mostly from graft donor cells, obtained 360 days after TCRalphabeta/CD19-depleted stem cell transplant. All receptors derive from a boy under three years old who had a stem cell transplant for SCID, so the T cells may come from the graft donor.

The genes are TRBV5-4 and TRBJ2-2; D unresolved. This CDR3 comprises 14 residues. Germline V gene sequence: CDR1 SGHNT, CDR2 YYREEE (reference sequence). Trimming stripped 6 bases from V and 1 base from J, with 10 bases between. The CDR3 here is CASNLPGNTGELFF. The CDR3 DNA follows: TGTGCCAGCAACCTTCCAGGGAACACCGGGGAGCTGTTTTTT.

In its sample, this clonotype was seen a few times. The chain carries TRBV20-1 and TRBJ2-7, with D tentatively TRBD1 (6 bases). The V end lost 6 bases, the J end lost 2 bases, and 11 bases lay between the germline ends. The CDR3 spans 12 residues. CDR1 is DFQATT, CDR2 SNEGSKA, per germline (reference sequence). The chain's CDR3 is CSAITGTYEQYF. In DNA, the CDR3 is TGCAGTGCCATAACAGGGACCTACGAGCAGTACTTC.

The chain joins TRBV4-2 to TRBJ2-3; 7 bases fit TRBD2. CDR3 length: 14 amino acids. V lost 2 bases and J lost 7; bases outside the gene matches: 6. Germline V gene lookup returns CDR1 LGHNA and CDR2 YNFKEQ. The CDR3 loop reads CASSQRTRGHTQYF. CDR3 DNA: TGTGCCAGCAGCCAAAGGACTAGAGGCCATACGCAGTATTTT.

The chain employs TRBV21-1 and TRBJ2-2; no check of the table's D call, TRBD2, against the DNA was made. TRBV21-1 is an annotated pseudogene. The CDR3 has 13 amino acids. CDR3 bases: TGTGCCAGCAGACCGGCGAGGGCCGGGGAGCTGTTTTTT. This encodes CASRPARAGELFF.

The chain has TRBV12-3 or TRBV12-4 and TRBJ2-2; 8 bases fit TRBD1. Germline trimming cut 5 bases from V and 1 base from J; bases unmatched to any gene: 9. This CDR3 comprises 17 residues. This chain's CDR3 is CASSPISGQGNTGELFF. DNA for the CDR3: TGTGCCAGCAGTCCAATCTCAGGACAGGGGAACACCGGGGAGCTGTTTTTT.

In this sample, this clonotype turned up a few times. The DNA for the CDR3 is TGTGCCAGCAGCTTGGCCCGGGACGCCATAATGAACACTGAAGCTTTCTTT. Translating gives CASSLARDAIMNTEAFF. The chain uses TRBV5-5 and TRBJ1-1, with D perhaps matching TRBD1 (5 bases). This CDR3 region has 17 residues. Deletions cut 0 bases from V and 0 bases from J, with 15 bases between. Germline V gives CDR1 SGHKS, CDR2 YYEKEE (reference sequence).

There are many counts of this clonotype. The chain uses TRBV10-3 and TRBJ1-1, with D possibly TRBD1 on 5 matching bases. The germline gives CDR1 ENHRY, CDR2 SYGVKD. The V end lost 3 bases, the J end lost 4 bases, and 12 bases lay between the germline ends. This CDR3 comprises 14 residues. The CDR3 DNA is TGTGCCATCAGTGAATCAACAGGAGTCACTGAAGCTTTCTTT. Amino acids: CAISESTGVTEAFF.

A few counts support this clonotype. The J gene is TRBJ2-3, the V gene TRBV29-1; unclear D gene. This CDR3 spans 13 amino acids. V was trimmed by 4 bases and J by 2 bases, leaving 10 bases between them. Germline V gene lookup returns CDR1 SQVTM and CDR2 ANQGSEA. CDR3 DNA sequence: TGCAGCGTTGTCGGCAGATCCACAGATACGCAGTATTTT. It yields the protein CSVVGRSTDTQYF.

This clonotype was detected a few times. The chain uses TRBV20-1 and TRBJ2-7; 10 bases agree with TRBD2. The CDR3 runs to 15 residues. From germline, CDR1 is DFQATT and CDR2 SNEGSKA (reference sequence). J lost 3 bases, V lost 3 bases, and 8 bases had no gene match. CDR3 coding DNA: TGCAGTGCTAGGCCAGCGGGGGGGATTGGCTACGAGCAGTACTTC. It is translated as CSARPAGGIGYEQYF.

J is TRBJ1-1 and V is TRBV18; a possible D gene is TRBD1 (6 bases). V was trimmed by 4 bases and J by 1 base, leaving 10 bases between them. Per the germline V gene, CDR1 is KGHSH and CDR2 is LQKENI. This CDR3 comprises 14 residues. DNA of the CDR3: TGTGCCAGCTCACGGAGGGACACGAACACTGAAGCTTTCTTT. Protein product: CASSRRDTNTEAFF.

The chain recombines TRBV6-1 with TRBJ1-4; no firm D call. The V end was cut by 5 bases, the J end by 3 bases, with 10 bases between. CDR3 length: 14 amino acids. Germline V lookup: CDR1 MNHNS, CDR2 SASEGT. CDR3 protein: CASSPSRSNEKLFF. CDR3 DNA sequence: TGTGCCAGCAGTCCCAGCAGGTCTAATGAAAAACTGTTTTTT.

The chain couples TRBV4-1 to TRBJ2-5, with D perhaps matching TRBD2 (5 bases). Germline assignment: CDR1 MGHRA and CDR2 YSYEKL. The CDR3 sequence is 14 residues long. The V end lost 1 base, the J end lost 3 bases, and 9 bases lay between the germline ends. The CDR3 sequence is CASSQGGDEETQYF. The DNA for the CDR3 is TGCGCCAGCAGCCAAGGGGGAGACGAAGAGACCCAGTACTTC.

This chain connects TRBV7-2 to TRBJ1-1; TRBD1 matches at 8 bases. V shed 11 bases, J shed 4 bases, and the junction held 21 bases outside the gene matches. CDR1 SGHTA and CDR2 FQGNSA come from the germline V gene. CDR3 length equals 17 residues. The CDR3 DNA is TGTGCCTACGTCCGTAGGCAGGGGGCGCTGGGGCCCACTGAAGCTTTCTTT. Translated: CAYVRRQGALGPTEAFF.

The chain employs TRBV20-1 and TRBJ1-6; 7 bases line up with TRBD1. CDR3 length: 16 residues. V shed 6 bases, J shed 0 bases, and the junction held 8 bases outside the gene matches. CDR1 is DFQATT, CDR2 SNEGSKA, per germline (reference sequence). The CDR3 sequence is CSATWTGSSYNSPLHF. The CDR3 coding sequence is TGCAGTGCCACATGGACAGGCAGCTCCTATAATTCACCCCTCCACTTT.

This clonotype was seen a single time. The chain recombines TRBV11-2 with TRBJ2-4; D is perhaps TRBD1 (8 bases). CDR3 length: 15 residues. The germline gives CDR1 SGHAT, CDR2 FQNNGV. Trimming stripped 8 bases from V and 4 bases from J, with 18 bases between. CDR3 coding DNA: TGTGCCAGCGGCGTCACAGGGGGGGCGAAAAACATTCAGTACTTC. Translating it yields CASGVTGGAKNIQYF.

The chain is built from TRBV12-3 or TRBV12-4 and TRBJ1-2; 7 positions match TRBD1. The CDR3 extends over 14 amino acids. Unmatched junction bases numbered 12, after V lost 5 bases and J lost 9 bases. Written as DNA, the CDR3 is TGTGCCAGCAGTCCATACGACAGGGAAGGGAGCTACACCTTC. Translating gives CASSPYDREGSYTF.

This clonotype was observed a few times. The chain is built from TRBV6-5 and TRBJ2-7; TRBD1 agrees at 10 bases. The germline gives CDR1 MNHEY, CDR2 SVGAGI. The V segment lost 0 bases and the J segment 6 bases; nucleotides outside the gene matches: 5. This CDR3 comprises 15 residues. The CDR3 DNA is TGTGCCAGCAGTTACTCGGGACAGGGGAGGATCGAGCAGTACTTC. Its translation: CASSYSGQGRIEQYF.

In its sample, this clonotype was seen a few times. The CDR3 is CASSFLRLADSNYGYTF. The CDR3 nucleotides read TGTGCCAGCAGTTTCTTAAGACTAGCAGATTCTAACTATGGCTACACCTTC. The chain is built from TRBV12-3 or TRBV12-4 and TRBJ1-2; D uncertain. The CDR3 extends over 17 amino acids. Trimming shortened V by 3 bases and J by 0 bases, and 17 bases separated the two germline ends.

The chain employs TRBV5-1 and TRBJ1-1; D may be TRBD1 (6 bases). The V gene lost 3 bases and the J gene lost 4 bases, with 10 bases spanning the gap. CDR1 and CDR2 (germline): SGHRS, YFSETQ. This CDR3 comprises 13 residues. The chain's CDR3 is CASSSGAATEAFF. CDR3 nucleotide sequence: TGCGCCAGCAGCTCAGGGGCGGCCACTGAAGCTTTCTTT.

The chain joins TRBV11-2 to TRBJ2-7, with 7 nucleotides matching TRBD2. CDR3 length: 15 residues. The V segment lost 5 bases and the J segment 6 bases; nucleotides outside the gene matches: 13. Germline lookup yields CDR1 SGHAT and CDR2 FQNNGV. The CDR3 is CASSPPGLSVGEQYF. In DNA form, the CDR3 reads TGTGCCAGCAGCCCACCGGGACTAAGCGTCGGCGAGCAGTACTTC. Full variable domain (missing parts from reference TRBV11-2 and TRBJ2-7): EAGVAQSPRYKIIEKRQSVAFWCNPISGHATLYWYQQILGQGPKLLIQFQNNGVVDDSQLPKDRFSAERLKGVDSTLKIQPAKLEDSAVYLCASSPPGLSVGEQYFGPGTRLTVT.

This clonotype showed up just a few times. The chain joins TRBV12-3 or TRBV12-4 to TRBJ1-3; D gene unclear. The CDR3 is 15 residues long. Trimming removed 4 bases at V and 3 bases at J, with 13 bases between. CDR3 DNA: TGTGCCAGCAGTTCCCGAACTCACGTTGGAAACACCATATATTTT. Translating it yields CASSSRTHVGNTIYF.